The rows below give T cell receptor beta chains drawn from one sample of a study of shared clonotypes between healthy human individuals. Libraries were prepared by immunoSEQ multiplex PCR; TCRdb keeps only in-frame clonotypes and omits some of them. The sample holds millions of clones, approximately 92% seen once. The specimen sequenced was naive CD4+ T cells sorted from blood. These receptors all stem from a man aged 18 to 35 in good health. CDR3s include the opening cysteine and the closing phenylalanine or tryptophan. Fields, in order: clone size, V gene, J gene, D gene, CDR3 protein, CDR3 DNA. D genes are given only for firm matches. Size tells how often a clone was seen (once, few, many) or the class of an expanded clone, and some rows leave it out.

clone size: -
V gene: TRBV4-1
J gene: TRBJ2-1
D gene: TRBD2
CDR3 protein: CASSSGVAYNEQFF
CDR3 DNA: TGCGCCAGCAGTAGCGGGGTCGCCTACAATGAGCAGTTCTTC

clone size: -
V gene: TRBV5-6
J gene: TRBJ1-1
D gene: TRBD1
CDR3 protein: CASSWTGGTEAFF
CDR3 DNA: TGTGCCAGCAGCTGGACAGGGGGCACTGAAGCTTTCTTT

clone size: -
V gene: TRBV10-3
J gene: TRBJ2-5
D gene: -
CDR3 protein: CAISGVGEETQYF
CDR3 DNA: TGTGCCATCAGTGGGGTCGGAGAAGAGACCCAGTACTTC

clone size: once
V gene: TRBV7-9
J gene: TRBJ2-3
D gene: -
CDR3 protein: CASSLLGTDTQYF
CDR3 DNA: TGTGCCAGCAGCTTACTGGGCACAGATACGCAGTATTTT

clone size: -
V gene: TRBV10-3
J gene: TRBJ1-1
D gene: -
CDR3 protein: CAISEGQRNTEAFF
CDR3 DNA: TGTGCCATCAGTGAAGGACAGAGGAACACTGAAGCTTTCTTT

clone size: -
V gene: TRBV5-4
J gene: TRBJ2-5
D gene: -
CDR3 protein: CASSLGQETQYF
CDR3 DNA: TGTGCCAGCAGCTTGGGTCAAGAGACCCAGTACTTC

clone size: -
V gene: TRBV7-9
J gene: TRBJ2-3
D gene: -
CDR3 protein: CASSLDAVGKRLFTDTQYF
CDR3 DNA: TGTGCCAGCAGCTTAGACGCGGTGGGAAAGCGGCTCTTCACAGATACGCAGTATTTT

clone size: -
V gene: TRBV9
J gene: TRBJ1-1
D gene: -
CDR3 protein: CASRRDTEAFF
CDR3 DNA: TGTGCCAGTCGGAGGGACACTGAAGCTTTCTTT

clone size: -
V gene: TRBV11-2
J gene: TRBJ1-1
D gene: -
CDR3 protein: CASSFGSATEAFF
CDR3 DNA: TGTGCCAGCAGCTTCGGGTCAGCGACAGAAGCTTTCTTT

clone size: -
V gene: TRBV14
J gene: TRBJ1-1
D gene: -
CDR3 protein: CASSQDRIGEAFF
CDR3 DNA: TGTGCCAGCAGCCAAGATCGTATAGGTGAAGCTTTCTTT

clone size: -
V gene: TRBV11-2
J gene: TRBJ1-2
D gene: -
CDR3 protein: CASSSQGGRYGYTF
CDR3 DNA: TGTGCCAGCAGCTCCCAAGGGGGGAGGTATGGCTACACCTTC

clone size: -
V gene: TRBV7-8
J gene: TRBJ2-7
D gene: -
CDR3 protein: CASSLGVTYEQYF
CDR3 DNA: TGTGCCAGCAGCTTAGGAGTTACCTACGAGCAGTACTTC

clone size: -
V gene: TRBV28
J gene: TRBJ1-1
D gene: -
CDR3 protein: CASRGRGNTEAFF
CDR3 DNA: TGTGCCAGCAGGGGGAGGGGGAACACTGAAGCTTTCTTT